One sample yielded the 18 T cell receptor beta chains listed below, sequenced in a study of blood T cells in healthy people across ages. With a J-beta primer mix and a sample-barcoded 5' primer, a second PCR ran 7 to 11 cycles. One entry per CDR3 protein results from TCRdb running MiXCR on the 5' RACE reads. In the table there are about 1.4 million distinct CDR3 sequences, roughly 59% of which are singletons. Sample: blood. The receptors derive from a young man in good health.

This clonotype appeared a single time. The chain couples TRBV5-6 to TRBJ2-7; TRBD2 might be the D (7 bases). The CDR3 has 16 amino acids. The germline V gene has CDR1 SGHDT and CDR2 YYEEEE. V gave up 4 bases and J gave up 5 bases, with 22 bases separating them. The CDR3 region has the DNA TGTGCCAGCAGCCCAACGGGGGGACAAATTTCTCACGAGCAGTACTTC. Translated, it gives CASSPTGGQISHEQYF.

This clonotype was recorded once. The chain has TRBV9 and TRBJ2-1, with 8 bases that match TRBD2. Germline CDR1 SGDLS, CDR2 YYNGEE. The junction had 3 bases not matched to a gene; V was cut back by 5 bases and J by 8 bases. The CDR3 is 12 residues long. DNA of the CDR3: TGTGCCAGCAGGGGACTAGAAGATGAGCAGTTCTTC. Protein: CASRGLEDEQFF.

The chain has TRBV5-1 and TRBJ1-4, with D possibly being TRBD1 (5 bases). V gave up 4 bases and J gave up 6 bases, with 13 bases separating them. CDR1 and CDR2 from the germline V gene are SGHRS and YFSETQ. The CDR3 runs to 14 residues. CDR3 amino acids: CASSRDHGDEKLFF. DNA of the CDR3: TGCGCCAGCAGCCGGGACCATGGTGATGAAAAACTGTTTTTT.

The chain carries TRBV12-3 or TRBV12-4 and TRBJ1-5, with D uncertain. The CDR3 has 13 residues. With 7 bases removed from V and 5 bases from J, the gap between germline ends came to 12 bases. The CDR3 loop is CASTPGRDQPQHF. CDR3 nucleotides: TGTGCCAGCACCCCAGGACGGGATCAGCCCCAGCATTTT.

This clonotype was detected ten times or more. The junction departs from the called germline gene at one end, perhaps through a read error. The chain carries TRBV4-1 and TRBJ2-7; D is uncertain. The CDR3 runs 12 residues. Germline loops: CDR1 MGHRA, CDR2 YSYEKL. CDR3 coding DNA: TGTGCCAGCAGCCAAGATCCCGACGAGCAGTACTTC. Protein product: CASSQDPDEQYF.

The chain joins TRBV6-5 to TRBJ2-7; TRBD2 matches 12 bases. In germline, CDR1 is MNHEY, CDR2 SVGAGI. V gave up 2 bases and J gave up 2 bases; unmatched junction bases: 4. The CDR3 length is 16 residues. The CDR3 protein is CASSYPTSGGTYEQYF. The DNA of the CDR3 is TGTGCCAGCAGTTACCCCACTAGCGGGGGGACCTACGAGCAGTACTTC.

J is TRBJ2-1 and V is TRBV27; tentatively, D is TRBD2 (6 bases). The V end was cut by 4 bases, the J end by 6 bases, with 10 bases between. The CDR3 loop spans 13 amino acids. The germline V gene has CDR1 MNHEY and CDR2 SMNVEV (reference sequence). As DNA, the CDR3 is TGTGCCAGCAGTTACGGGACTGGCAATGAGCAGTTCTTC. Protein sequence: CASSYGTGNEQFF.

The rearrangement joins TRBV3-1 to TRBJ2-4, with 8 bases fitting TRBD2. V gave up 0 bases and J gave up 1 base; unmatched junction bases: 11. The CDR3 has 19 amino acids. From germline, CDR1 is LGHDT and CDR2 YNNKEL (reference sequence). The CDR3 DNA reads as TGTGCCAGCAGCCAAGATCCAAACGGGGGGGTAGGGGCCAAAAACATTCAGTACTTC. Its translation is CASSQDPNGGVGAKNIQYF.

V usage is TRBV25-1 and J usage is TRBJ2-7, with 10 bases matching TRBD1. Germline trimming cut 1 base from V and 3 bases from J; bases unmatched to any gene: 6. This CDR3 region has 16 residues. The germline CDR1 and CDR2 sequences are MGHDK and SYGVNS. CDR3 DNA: TGTGCCAGCAGTGAATTCTTGGGGACAGGGGACTACGAGCAGTACTTC. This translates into CASSEFLGTGDYEQYF.

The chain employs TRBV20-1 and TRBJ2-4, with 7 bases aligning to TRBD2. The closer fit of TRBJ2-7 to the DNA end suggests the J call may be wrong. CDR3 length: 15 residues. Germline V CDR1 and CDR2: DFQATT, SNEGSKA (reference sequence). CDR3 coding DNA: TGCAGTGCTAGGGAGGGCGGGAGATCTCCTTACGAGCAGTACTTC. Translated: CSAREGGRSPYEQYF.

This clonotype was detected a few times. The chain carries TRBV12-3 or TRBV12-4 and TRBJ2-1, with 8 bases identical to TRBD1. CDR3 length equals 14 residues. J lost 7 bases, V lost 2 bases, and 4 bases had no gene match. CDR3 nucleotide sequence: TGTGCCAGCAGTTTACACGGACAGGGAAATGAGCAGTTCTTC. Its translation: CASSLHGQGNEQFF.

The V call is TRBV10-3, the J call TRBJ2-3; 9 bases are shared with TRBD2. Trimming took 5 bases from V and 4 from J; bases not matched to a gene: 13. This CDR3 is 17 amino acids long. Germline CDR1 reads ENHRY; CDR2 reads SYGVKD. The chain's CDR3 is CAISPTSGTSISDTQYF. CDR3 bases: TGTGCCATCAGTCCTACATCAGGGACTAGCATCTCAGATACGCAGTATTTT.

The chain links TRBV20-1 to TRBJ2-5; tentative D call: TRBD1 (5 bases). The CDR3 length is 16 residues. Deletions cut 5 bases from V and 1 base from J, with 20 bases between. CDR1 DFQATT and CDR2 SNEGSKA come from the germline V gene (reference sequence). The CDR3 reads CSAPPGWGRTQETQYF. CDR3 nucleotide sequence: TGCAGTGCTCCCCCCGGGTGGGGCCGGACCCAAGAGACCCAGTACTTC.

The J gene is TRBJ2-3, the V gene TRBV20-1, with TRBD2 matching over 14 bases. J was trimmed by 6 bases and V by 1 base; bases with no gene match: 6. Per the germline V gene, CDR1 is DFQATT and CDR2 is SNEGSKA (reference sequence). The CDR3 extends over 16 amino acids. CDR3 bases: TGCAGTGCTAGAGTCGGGACTAGCGGGAGTATTGATACGCAGTATTTT. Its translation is CSARVGTSGSIDTQYF.

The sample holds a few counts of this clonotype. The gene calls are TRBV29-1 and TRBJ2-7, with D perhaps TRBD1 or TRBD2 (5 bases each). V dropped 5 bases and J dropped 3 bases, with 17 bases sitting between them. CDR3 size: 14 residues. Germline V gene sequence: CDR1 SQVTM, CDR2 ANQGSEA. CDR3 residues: CSVSSPRGDYEQYF. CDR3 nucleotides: TGCAGCGTTTCAAGTCCGCGAGGGGACTACGAGCAGTACTTC.

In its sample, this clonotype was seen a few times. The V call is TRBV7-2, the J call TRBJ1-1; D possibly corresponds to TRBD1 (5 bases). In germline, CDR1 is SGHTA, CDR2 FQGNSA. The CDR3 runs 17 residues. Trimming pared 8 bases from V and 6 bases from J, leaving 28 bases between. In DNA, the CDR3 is TGTGCCAGCGGCAACGGGGCTGGGTTTGTCTCGCCTGCTGAAGCTTTCTTT. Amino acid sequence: CASGNGAGFVSPAEAFF.

CDR3 region: CASSYFLAPAHEQYF. The CDR3 DNA sequence: TGCGCCAGCAGCTACTTCCTGGCCCCTGCCCACGAGCAGTACTTC. The V gene is TRBV4-1, the J gene TRBJ2-7; D is ambiguous. The V and J ends lost 5 bases and 5 bases respectively, with 19 bases between them. Germline CDR1 reads MGHRA; CDR2 reads YSYEKL. This CDR3 has 15 amino acids.

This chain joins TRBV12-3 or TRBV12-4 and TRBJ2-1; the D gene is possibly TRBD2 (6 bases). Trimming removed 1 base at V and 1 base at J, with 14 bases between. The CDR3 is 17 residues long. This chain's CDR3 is CASSLGHPGTSYNEQFF. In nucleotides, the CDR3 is TGTGCCAGCAGTTTAGGTCACCCCGGGACTTCCTACAATGAGCAGTTCTTC.